This TCR beta chain is from a study of identical twins. A note on this clonotype: Its target is unknown. This may arise from a read error, as a much more abundant clone is one base away.

Unique molecular identifiers were present on the cDNA, and a universal primer site came from template switching. From the 5' RACE reads, TCRdb called clonotypes with MiXCR, one entry per CDR3 protein. Among approximately 300,000 distinct CDR3 sequences listed, roughly 8.6% were seen once. Germline assignment: CDR1 SGHRS and CDR2 YFSETQ. CDR3 size: 14 residues. General study points: Twins showed weaker excess sharing in their beta out-of-frame sequences. The more abundant beta clonotypes in cord blood had fewer insertions, and memory repertoires did not show this.

These data also featured in a second study, about yellow fever vaccine responses in identical twins.

The source is a woman between 18 and 29 years old in good health. The material sequenced was CD8+ T cells sorted from blood. This chain uses TRBV5-1 with TRBJ2-1; D is perhaps TRBD1 or TRBD2 (5 bases each). The CDR3 DNA reads as TGCGCCAGCAGCGTCCGGGGCTCCTACAATGGGCAGTTCTTC. This sequence encodes CASSVRGSYNGQFF. Together with reference TRBV5-1 and TRBJ2-1, the CDR3 gives the full variable domain: KAGVTQTPRYLIKTRGQQVTLSCSPISGHRSVSWYQQTPGQGLQFLFEYFSETQRNKGNFPGRFSGRQFSNSRSEMNVSTLELGDSALYLCASSVRGSYNGQFFGPGTRLTVL.